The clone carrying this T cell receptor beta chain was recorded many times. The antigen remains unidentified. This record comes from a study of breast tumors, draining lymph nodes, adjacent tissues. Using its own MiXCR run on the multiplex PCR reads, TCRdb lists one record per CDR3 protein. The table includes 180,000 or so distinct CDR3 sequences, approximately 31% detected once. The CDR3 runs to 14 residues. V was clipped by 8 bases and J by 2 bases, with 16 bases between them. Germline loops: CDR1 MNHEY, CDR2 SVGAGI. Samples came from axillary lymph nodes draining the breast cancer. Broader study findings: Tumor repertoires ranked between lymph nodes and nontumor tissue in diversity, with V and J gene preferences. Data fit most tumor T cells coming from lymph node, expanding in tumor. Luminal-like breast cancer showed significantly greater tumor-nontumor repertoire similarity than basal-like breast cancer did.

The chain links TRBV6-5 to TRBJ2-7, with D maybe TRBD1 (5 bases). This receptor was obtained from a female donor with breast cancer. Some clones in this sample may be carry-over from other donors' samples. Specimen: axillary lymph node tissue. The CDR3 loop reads CASRKIDRAYEQYF. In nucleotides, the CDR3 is TGTGCCAGCCGGAAAATCGACAGAGCCTACGAGCAGTACTTC.